The clone carrying this T cell receptor beta chain was seen a few times. Antigen unknown. The sample comes from a study of response to subunit inactivated influenza vaccine. Study-wide points: Seasonal influenza vaccination, on each occasion, was suggested by the authors to recruit few new T cells.

MiXCR, run by TCRdb on the RT-PCR reads, gives a single entry per CDR3 protein. Seen here are about 800,000 distinct CDR3 sequences, 21% observed once, and the top ten hold roughly 10%. The CDR3 is 14 residues long. Trimming removed 7 bases at V and 5 bases at J, with 14 bases between. The germline V gene encodes CDR1 LNHNV and CDR2 YYDKDF (reference sequence). The source is a man aged 50-60 years who received an inactivated influenza vaccine. Here the sequenced sample was PBMCs from blood, taken more than 4 days after vaccination. V is TRBV15 and J is TRBJ2-2, with a tentative D call TRBD1 (6 bases). CDR3 region: CATTPTGDTGELFF. The CDR3 region has the DNA TGTGCCACCACCCCGACAGGCGATACCGGGGAGCTGTTTTTT.